The source of this TCR beta chain is a study of T cells in Graves' hyperthyroidism and ophthalmopathy. Study-wide results and caveats: Appearing also in blood were most of the thyroid clonotypes expanded above 0.001.

Under 3 months was the duration of disease in ophthalmopathy patients, who also had a Clinical Activity Score of at least 3 and a NOSPECS grade of at least 4. Used for diagnoses were clinical symptoms, serum thyroxine and TRAb, thyroid ultrasound and orbital computed tomography. Authors of the study amplified TCR beta CDR3 regions from RNA transcripts. HTBI primers were the set used in a first-round RT-PCR of the TCR CDR3. TCRdb reprocessed the multiplex PCR reads via MiXCR and lists one record per CDR3 protein. The sample lists approximately 350,000 distinct CDR3 sequences; 13% to 15% were seen once. This clonotype has ten or more counts. Its cognate antigen is unknown. This CDR3 contains 13 residues. With 10 bases clipped from V and 10 bases from J, the junction kept 13 bases outside the gene matches.

The sample was blood. The sequence was obtained from a woman in her fifties or sixties with Graves' ophthalmopathy. The gene calls are TRBV12-3 or TRBV12-4 and TRBJ1-5; TRBD1 matches at 7 bases. The CDR3 DNA reads TGTGCCACAGGGACAGTCAGGGGCCGACCCCAGCATTTT. Its protein product is CATGTVRGRPQHF.